A single count supports the clone carrying this TCR beta chain. These data originate in a study of blood T cell repertoires in COVID-19. Study in general: The analysed material was cDNA or gDNA that came from T cells, B-cell-depleted T cells, or PBMCs.

Living in about two dozen US areas, the participants were between 18 and 89 years of age. Contact with a PCR-confirmed or clinician-diagnosed COVID-19 case occurred within 2 weeks of entry. Method: immunoSEQ multiplex PCR; TCRdb's copy keeps in-frame clones and lacks some. Found here are 400,000 to 500,000 clones, approximately 91% of them singletons; the top ten hold 1.4% to 1.5%. CDR1 is SGDLS and CDR2 is YYNGEE in the germline V gene. V lost 0 bases, J lost 4 bases, and 16 bases stayed unmatched. CDR3 length: 20 amino acids. The clonotype comes from a woman under 30 who had been exposed to COVID-19. The rearrangement uses TRBV9 and TRBJ1-2, with TRBD1 matching over 12 bases. The sample was PBMCs or T cells enriched from blood (not recorded which). The CDR3 coding sequence is TGTGCCAGCAGCGTAGAATCGGGTGGGGACAGGGGGCGCCGTGGCTATGGCTACACCTTC. Protein sequence: CASSVESGGDRGRRGYGYTF.